This entry features one TCR beta chain sequence. Its matching antigen is unknown. Sequencing used immunoSEQ multiplex PCR; TCRdb keeps in-frame clones, though not all of them. The sample has 2 million to 2.5 million clones; around 95% are singletons. The data belong to a study of shared clonotypes between healthy human individuals. Looking at the study overall: The study used three CD4 naive, three CD4 memory, two CD8 naive and one CD8 memory plate per donor. Overall study results and limits: Sorted-subset sequencing was shown by rarefaction to be incomplete despite large depth. When naive CD4 clonotypes were compared across a few donors, around 5% were shared.

CD45RA-negative memory and CD45RA+ naive subsets were split from the CD4+ cells. The germline CDR1 and CDR2 sequences are GTSNPN and SVGIG (reference sequence). V lost 5 bases and J lost 0; bases outside the gene matches: 1. The CDR3 length is 14 residues. The chain is built from TRBV30 and TRBJ2-1; TRBD2 matches at 10 bases. Sequencing input: naive CD4+ T cells sorted from blood. Indicated subset: CD45RA+ positively selected. This receptor was obtained from a young man in good health. The CDR3 protein is CAWRTSGSYNEQFF. The CDR3, as DNA: TGTGCCTGGCGGACTAGCGGCTCCTACAATGAGCAGTTCTTC.